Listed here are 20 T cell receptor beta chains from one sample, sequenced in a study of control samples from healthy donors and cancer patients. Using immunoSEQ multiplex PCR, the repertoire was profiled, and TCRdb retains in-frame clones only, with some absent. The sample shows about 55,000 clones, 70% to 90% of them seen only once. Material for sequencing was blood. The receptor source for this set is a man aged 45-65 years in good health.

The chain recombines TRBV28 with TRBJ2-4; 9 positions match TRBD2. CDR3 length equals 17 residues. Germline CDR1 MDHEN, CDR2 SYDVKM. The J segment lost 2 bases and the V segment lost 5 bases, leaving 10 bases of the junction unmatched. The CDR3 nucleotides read TGTGCCAGCAGTCCCAGGGGCGGGAGGGCCCCCAAAAACATTCAGTACTTC. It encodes CASSPRGGRAPKNIQYF.

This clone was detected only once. CDR3 sequence: CAIRAGGEVTEAFF. CDR3 nucleotide sequence: TGTGCCATCAGGGCAGGGGGCGAGGTGACTGAAGCTTTCTTT. This sequence joins TRBV10-3 and TRBJ1-1; TRBD1 aligns across 8 bases. The V and J ends lost 6 bases and 5 bases, in that order; junction bases with no gene match: 8. This CDR3 spans 14 amino acids. Germline CDR1 ENHRY, CDR2 SYGVKD.

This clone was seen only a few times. The CDR3 sequence: CASSSGPGLTNEKLFF. The DNA of the CDR3 is TGTGCCAGCAGCTCGGGACCGGGGCTCACTAATGAAAAACTGTTTTTT. The chain combines TRBV5-6 with TRBJ1-4, with D perhaps TRBD1 (5 bases). The CDR3 loop spans 16 amino acids. Germline V gene lookup returns CDR1 SGHDT and CDR2 YYEEEE. The V gene lost 3 bases and the J gene lost 2 bases, with 14 bases spanning the gap.

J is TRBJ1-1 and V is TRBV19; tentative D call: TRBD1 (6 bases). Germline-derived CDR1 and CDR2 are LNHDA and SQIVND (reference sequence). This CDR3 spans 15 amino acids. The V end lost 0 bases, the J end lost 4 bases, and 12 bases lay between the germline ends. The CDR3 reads CASSIDHRVGTEAFF. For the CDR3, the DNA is TGTGCCAGTAGTATAGATCACAGGGTCGGCACTGAAGCTTTCTTT. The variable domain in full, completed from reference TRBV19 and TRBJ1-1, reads DGGITQSPKYLFRKEGQNVTLSCEQNLNHDAMYWYRQDPGQGLRLIYYSQIVNDFQKGDIAEGYSVSREKKESFPLTVTSAQKNPTAFYLCASSIDHRVGTEAFFGQGTRLTVV.

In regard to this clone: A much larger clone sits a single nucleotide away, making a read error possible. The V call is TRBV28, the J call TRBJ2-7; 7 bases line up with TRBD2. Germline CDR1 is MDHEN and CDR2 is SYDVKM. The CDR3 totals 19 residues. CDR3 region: CPTSLGRGRGEGRWYEQYF. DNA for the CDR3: TGTCCCACTAGTTTGGGGCGGGGGAGAGGGGAGGGCCGTTGGTACGAGCAGTACTTC.

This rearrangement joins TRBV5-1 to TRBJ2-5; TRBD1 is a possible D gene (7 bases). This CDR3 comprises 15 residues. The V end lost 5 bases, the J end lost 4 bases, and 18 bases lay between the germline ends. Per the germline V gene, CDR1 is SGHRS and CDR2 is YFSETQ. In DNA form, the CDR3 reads TGCGCCAGCAGAACGGTCTCAGGGGGAGGAGAGACCCAGTACTTC. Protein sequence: CASRTVSGGGETQYF.

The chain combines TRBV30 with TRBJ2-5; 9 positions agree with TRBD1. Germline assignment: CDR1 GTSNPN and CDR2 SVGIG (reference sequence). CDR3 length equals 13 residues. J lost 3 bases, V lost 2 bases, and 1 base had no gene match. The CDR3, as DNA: TGTGCCTGGAGTAGGGACAGGGAAGAGACCCAGTACTTC. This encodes CAWSRDREETQYF. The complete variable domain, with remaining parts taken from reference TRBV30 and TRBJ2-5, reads SQTIHQWPATLVQPVGSPLSLECTVEGTSNPNLYWYRQAAGRGLQLLFYSVGIGQISSEVPQNLSASRPQDRQFILSSKKLLLSDSGFYLCAWSRDREETQYFGPGTRLLVL.

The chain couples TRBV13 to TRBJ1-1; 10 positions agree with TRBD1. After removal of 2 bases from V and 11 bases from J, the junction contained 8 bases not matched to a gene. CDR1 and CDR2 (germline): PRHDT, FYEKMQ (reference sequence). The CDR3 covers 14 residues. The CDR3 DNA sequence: TGTGCCAGCAGCTTAAGACCCGGGACAGGGGTGGCTTTCTTT. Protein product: CASSLRPGTGVAFF. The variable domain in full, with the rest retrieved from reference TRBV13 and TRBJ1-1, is AAGVIQSPRHLIKEKRETATLKCYPIPRHDTVYWYQQGPGQDPQFLISFYEKMQSDKGSIPDRFSAQQFSDYHSELNMSSLELGDSALYFCASSLRPGTGVAFFGQGTRLTVV.

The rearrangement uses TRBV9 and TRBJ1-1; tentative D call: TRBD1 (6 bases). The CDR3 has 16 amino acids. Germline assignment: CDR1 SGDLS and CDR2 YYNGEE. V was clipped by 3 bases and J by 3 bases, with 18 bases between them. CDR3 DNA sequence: TGTGCCAGCAGCGGCGGGATGGGACACACAGACACTGAAGCTTTCTTT. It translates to CASSGGMGHTDTEAFF.

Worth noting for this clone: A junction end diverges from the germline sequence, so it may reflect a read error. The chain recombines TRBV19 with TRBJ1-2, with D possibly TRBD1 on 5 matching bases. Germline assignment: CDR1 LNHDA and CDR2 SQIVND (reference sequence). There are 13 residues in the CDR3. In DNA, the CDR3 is TGTGCCAGTAGTCCCCTACAGGACTCCAGGCGTCTTTTC. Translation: CASSPLQDSRRLF.

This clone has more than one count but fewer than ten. The CDR3 sequence is CASSFGPAYEQYF. For the CDR3, the DNA is TGTGCCAGCAGTTTCGGACCGGCCTACGAGCAGTACTTC. This rearrangement joins TRBV27 to TRBJ2-7; D is unresolved. Trimming removed 3 bases at V and 2 bases at J, with 8 bases between. Germline V gene data show CDR1 as MNHEY and CDR2 as SMNVEV (reference sequence). This CDR3 is 13 amino acids long.

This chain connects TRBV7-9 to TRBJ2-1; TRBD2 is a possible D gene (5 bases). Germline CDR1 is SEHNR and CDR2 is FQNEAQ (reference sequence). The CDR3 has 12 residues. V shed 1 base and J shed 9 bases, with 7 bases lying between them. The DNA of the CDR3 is TGTGCCAGCAGCTTAGAAGGAGGTGAGCAGTTCTTC. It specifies CASSLEGGEQFF.

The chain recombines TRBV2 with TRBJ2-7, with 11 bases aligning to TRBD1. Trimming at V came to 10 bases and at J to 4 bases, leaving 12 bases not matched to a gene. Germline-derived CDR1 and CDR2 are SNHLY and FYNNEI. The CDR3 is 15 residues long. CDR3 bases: TGTGCCACCGAACCCACCGGGACAGGGGGGTACGAGCAGTACTTC. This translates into CATEPTGTGGYEQYF.

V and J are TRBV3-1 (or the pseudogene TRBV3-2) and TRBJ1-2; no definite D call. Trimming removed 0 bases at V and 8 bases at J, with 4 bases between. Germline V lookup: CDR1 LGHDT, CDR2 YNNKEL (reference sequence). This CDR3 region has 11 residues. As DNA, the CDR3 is TGTGCCAGCAGCCAAGATGGGGGCTACACCTTC. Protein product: CASSQDGGYTF.

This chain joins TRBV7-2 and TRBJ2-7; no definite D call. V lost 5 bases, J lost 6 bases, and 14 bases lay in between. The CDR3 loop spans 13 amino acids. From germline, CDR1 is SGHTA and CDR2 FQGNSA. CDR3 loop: CASSDPGPGEQYF. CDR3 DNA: TGTGCCAGCAGCGACCCCGGGCCCGGCGAGCAGTACTTC.

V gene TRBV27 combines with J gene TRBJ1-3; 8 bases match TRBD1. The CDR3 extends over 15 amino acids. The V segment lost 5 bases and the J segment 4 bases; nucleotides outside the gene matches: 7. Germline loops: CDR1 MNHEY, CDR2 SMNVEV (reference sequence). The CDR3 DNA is TGTGCCAGCAGTCCTAGGACAGGGAAGGGAAACACCATATATTTT. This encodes CASSPRTGKGNTIYF.

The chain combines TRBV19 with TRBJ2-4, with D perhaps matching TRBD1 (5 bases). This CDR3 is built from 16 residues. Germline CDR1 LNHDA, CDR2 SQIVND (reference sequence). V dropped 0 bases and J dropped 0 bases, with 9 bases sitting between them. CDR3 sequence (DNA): TGTGCCAGTAGTATAGATCAGGGCCTAGCCAAAAACATTCAGTACTTC. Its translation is CASSIDQGLAKNIQYF.

The CDR3 is CSGRKVGTEAFF. The CDR3 DNA is TGCAGCGGAAGGAAGGTGGGCACTGAAGCTTTCTTT. The chain is built from TRBV29-1 and TRBJ1-1; no clear D gene. CDR1 is SQVTM, CDR2 ANQGSEA, per germline. The CDR3 has 12 amino acids. V lost 7 bases and J 4 bases, leaving 13 bases between the germline ends.

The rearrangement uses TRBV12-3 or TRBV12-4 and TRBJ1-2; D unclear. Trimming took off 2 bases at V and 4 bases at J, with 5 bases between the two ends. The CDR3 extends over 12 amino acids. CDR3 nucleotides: TGTGCCAGCAGTTTACCTAGCTATGGCTACACCTTC. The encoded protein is CASSLPSYGYTF.

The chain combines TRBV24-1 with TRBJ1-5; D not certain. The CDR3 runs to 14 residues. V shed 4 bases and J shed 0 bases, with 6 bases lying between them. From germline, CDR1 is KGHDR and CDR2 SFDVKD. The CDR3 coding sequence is TGTGCCACCAGTGAGGTGCGTAGCAATCAGCCCCAGCATTTT. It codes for CATSEVRSNQPQHF.